This entry concerns a single TCR beta chain. No antigen is known for it. The source of the sample is a study of T cells in localized non-small cell lung cancer. Study results and caveats: Multi-region tumor sequencing was not done, so intratumor heterogeneity could not be excluded.

Sequencing used immunoSEQ multiplex PCR; TCRdb keeps in-frame clones, though not all of them. Here the sample spans about 54,000 clones, around 81% being singletons. The length of the CDR3 is 15 residues. Germline V gene sequence: CDR1 SGHRS, CDR2 YFSETQ. V shed 3 bases, J shed 7 bases, and the junction held 7 bases outside the gene matches. The sample consisted of peripheral blood, taken before any cancer treatment. The sequence was obtained from a female donor older than 55 with stage II squamous cell lung carcinoma. The chain combines TRBV5-1 with TRBJ1-4; 9 bases line up with TRBD1. The CDR3 here is CASSSLGTGSEKLFF. Here the CDR3 DNA reads TGCGCCAGCAGCTCCCTAGGGACAGGGAGTGAAAAACTGTTTTTT.